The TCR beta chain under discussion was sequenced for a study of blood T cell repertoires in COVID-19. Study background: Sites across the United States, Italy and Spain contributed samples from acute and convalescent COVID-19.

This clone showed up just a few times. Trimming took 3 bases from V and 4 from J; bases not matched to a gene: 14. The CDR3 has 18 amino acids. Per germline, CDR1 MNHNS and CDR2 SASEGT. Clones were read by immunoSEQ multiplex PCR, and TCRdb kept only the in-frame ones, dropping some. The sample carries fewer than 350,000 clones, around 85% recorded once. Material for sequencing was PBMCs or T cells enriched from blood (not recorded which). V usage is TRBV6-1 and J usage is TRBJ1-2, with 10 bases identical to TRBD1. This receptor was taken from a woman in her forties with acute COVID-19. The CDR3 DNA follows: TGTGCCAGCAGTGAGGCTCGTCCGGGACAGGGGAGAATCTATGGCTACACCTTC. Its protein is CASSEARPGQGRIYGYTF.